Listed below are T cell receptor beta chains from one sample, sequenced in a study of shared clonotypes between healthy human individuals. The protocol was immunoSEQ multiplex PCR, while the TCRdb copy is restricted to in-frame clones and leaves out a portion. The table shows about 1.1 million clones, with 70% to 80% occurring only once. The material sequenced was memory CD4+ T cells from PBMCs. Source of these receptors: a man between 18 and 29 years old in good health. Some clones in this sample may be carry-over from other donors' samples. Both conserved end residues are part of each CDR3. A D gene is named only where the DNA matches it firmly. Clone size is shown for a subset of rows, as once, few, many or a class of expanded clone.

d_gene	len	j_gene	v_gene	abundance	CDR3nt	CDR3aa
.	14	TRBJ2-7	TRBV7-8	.	TGTGCCAGCAGCTTCCGATCTCTTTCCTACGAGCAGTACTTC	CASSFRSLSYEQYF
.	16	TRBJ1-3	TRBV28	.	TGTGCCAGCAGTTTAAGAAGAGGGGAACTCAGAGACACCATATATTTT	CASSLRRGELRDTIYF
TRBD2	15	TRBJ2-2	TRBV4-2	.	TGTGCCAGCAGCCCCAAGCGGGATCACACCGGGGAGCTGTTTTTT	CASSPKRDHTGELFF
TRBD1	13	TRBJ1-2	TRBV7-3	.	TGTGCCAGCAGCTCAACAGGGGAATATGGCTACACCTTC	CASSSTGEYGYTF
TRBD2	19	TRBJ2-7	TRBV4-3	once	TGCGCCAGCAGCCAAGAAAGGGTAGCGGGAGATGGGGTGGGCTACGAGCAGTACTTC	CASSQERVAGDGVGYEQYF
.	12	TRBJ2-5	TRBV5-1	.	TGCGCCAGCAGCCCTAGCGAAGAGACCCAGTACTTC	CASSPSEETQYF
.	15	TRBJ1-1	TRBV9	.	TGTGCCAGCAGCGTAGCGGGGGGCGCGAGCACTGAAGCTTTCTTT	CASSVAGGASTEAFF
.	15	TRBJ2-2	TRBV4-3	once	TGCGCCAGCAGCCGTGCGGCACGGAACACCGGGGAGCTGTTTTTT	CASSRAARNTGELFF
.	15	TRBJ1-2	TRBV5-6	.	TGTGCCAGCAGCCAACCACACGGGGGTGGGGTTGGCTACACCTTC	CASSQPHGGGVGYTF
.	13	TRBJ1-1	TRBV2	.	TGTGCCAGCAGTGAAGGGACCCGTTCTGAAGCTTTCTTT	CASSEGTRSEAFF
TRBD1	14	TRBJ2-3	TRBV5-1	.	TGCGCCAGCAGCTCGCAGGGGGCCGCAGATACGCAGTATTTT	CASSSQGAADTQYF
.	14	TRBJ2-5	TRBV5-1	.	TGCGCCAGCAGCTTGGCCAGCTTCCAAGAGACCCAGTACTTC	CASSLASFQETQYF
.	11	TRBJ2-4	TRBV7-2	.	TGTGCCAGCAGCTTAGGGAACATTCAGTACTTC	CASSLGNIQYF
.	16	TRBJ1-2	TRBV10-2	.	TGCGCCAGCGTCCAAAGTGTGAACACCGCTAACTATGGCTACACCTTC	CASVQSVNTANYGYTF
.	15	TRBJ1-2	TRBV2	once	TGTGCCAGCAATTCACTCCCGGGGGCTAGAGATGGCTACACCTTC	CASNSLPGARDGYTF
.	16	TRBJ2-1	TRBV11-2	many	TGTGCCAGCAGCGCACGACAGGACAGCTCCTACAATGAGCAGTTCTTC	CASSARQDSSYNEQFF
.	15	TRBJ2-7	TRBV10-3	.	TGTGCCATCAGTGTCACAGGCTTTAGCTCCTACGAGCAGTACTTC	CAISVTGFSSYEQYF
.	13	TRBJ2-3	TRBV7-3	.	TGTGCCAGCAGCTTCGGTTCCACAGATACGCAGTATTTT	CASSFGSTDTQYF
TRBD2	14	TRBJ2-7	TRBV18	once	TGTGCCAGCTCATCGACTAGCGCCTCCTACGAGCAGTACTTC	CASSSTSASYEQYF
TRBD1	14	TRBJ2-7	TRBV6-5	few	TGTGCCACCCTCGGACAGGGCCCACCCTACGAGCAGTACTTC	CATLGQGPPYEQYF
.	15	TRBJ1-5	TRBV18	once	TGTGCCAGCTCACCCCGGGACGGGGAGCATCAGCCCCAGCATTTT	CASSPRDGEHQPQHF
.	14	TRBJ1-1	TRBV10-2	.	TGCGCCAGCAGTGAATTTGGATTGAACACTGAAGCTTTCTTT	CASSEFGLNTEAFF
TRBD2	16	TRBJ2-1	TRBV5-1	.	TGCGCCAGCAGCACCGGACTAGCGGGAGCGACGGATGAGCAGTTCTTC	CASSTGLAGATDEQFF
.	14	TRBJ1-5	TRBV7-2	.	TGTGCCAGCAGCCGACGCGGAGGGTACGGGCCCCAGCATTTT	CASSRRGGYGPQHF
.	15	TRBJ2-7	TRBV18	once	TGTGCCAGCTCACCAGGGCAGGGCGGTTCCTACGAGCAGTACTTC	CASSPGQGGSYEQYF
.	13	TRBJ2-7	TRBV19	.	TGTGCCAGTAGTATACTCAGAGGGTCCGAGCAGTACTTC	CASSILRGSEQYF
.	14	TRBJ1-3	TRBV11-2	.	TGTGCCAGCAGCTCACAGCAGGGAACAAACACCATATATTTT	CASSSQQGTNTIYF
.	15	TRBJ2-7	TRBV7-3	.	TGTGCCAGCAGCCCTCCTATTACAGTGTGCTACGAGCAGTACTTC	CASSPPITVCYEQYF
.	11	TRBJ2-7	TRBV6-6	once	TGTGCCAGCAGTTATCGCTACGAGCAGTACTTC	CASSYRYEQYF
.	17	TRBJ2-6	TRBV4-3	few	TGCGCCAGCAGCCAAGCTCCTCACCGCTCTGGGGCCAACGTCCTGACTTTC	CASSQAPHRSGANVLTF
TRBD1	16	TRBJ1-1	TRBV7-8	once	TGTGCCAGCAGCCCAAACCGGGACAGGGGTTGGACTGAAGCTTTCTTT	CASSPNRDRGWTEAFF
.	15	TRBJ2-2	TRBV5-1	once	TGCGCCAGCAGCGTTAGTGGAGGTCGTAGCGGGGAGCTGTTTTTT	CASSVSGGRSGELFF
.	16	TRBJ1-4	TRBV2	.	TGTGCCAGCACTAGGGCAGCGGTTGCAACTAATGAAAAACTGTTTTTT	CASTRAAVATNEKLFF
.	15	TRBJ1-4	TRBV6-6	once	TGTGCCAGCAGGGCCCGGGGAGGGGTGAATGAAAAACTGTTTTTT	CASRARGGVNEKLFF
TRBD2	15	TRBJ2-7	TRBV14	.	TGTGCCAGCAGCCAAGCCGGGACTAGCGGGGGAAAGCAGTACTTC	CASSQAGTSGGKQYF
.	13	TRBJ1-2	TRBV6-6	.	TGTGCCAGCAGTTATGGTCAGGGGAATGGCTACACCTTC	CASSYGQGNGYTF